This entry lists 31 T cell receptor beta chains sequenced from one sample in a study of T cell responses to AZD1222 COVID-19 vaccine. Sequencing used immunoSEQ multiplex PCR; TCRdb keeps in-frame clones, though not all of them. The data hold some 120,000 clones, with roughly 87% observed a single time. The specimen was peripheral blood, collected 28 days after the second AZD1222 dose. The receptors derive from an adult who received the AZD1222 COVID-19 vaccine.

This clone was recorded only once. The chain recombines TRBV15 with TRBJ1-1; the D is unclear. The CDR3 is 14 residues long. V gave up 1 base and J gave up 0 bases, with 6 bases separating them. Germline V gene lookup returns CDR1 LNHNV and CDR2 YYDKDF (reference sequence). The CDR3 protein is CATSRALMNTEAFF. CDR3 bases: TGTGCCACCAGCAGAGCACTTATGAACACTGAAGCTTTCTTT.

The chain carries TRBV5-5 and TRBJ2-2; D gene unclear. The CDR3 has 13 amino acids. Germline assignment: CDR1 SGHKS and CDR2 YYEKEE (reference sequence). Trimming stripped 3 bases from V and 5 bases from J, with 8 bases between. The CDR3, as DNA: TGTGCCAGCAGCTCCGACTGGACCGGGGAGCTGTTTTTT. Translating it yields CASSSDWTGELFF.

The CDR3 loop is CASSPRQGLSTEAFF. CDR3 nucleotide sequence: TGTGCCAGCTCACCGAGGCAGGGTTTGAGCACTGAAGCTTTCTTT. The chain employs TRBV18 and TRBJ1-1; D may be TRBD1 (5 bases). The length of the CDR3 is 15 residues. CDR1 and CDR2 from the germline V gene are KGHSH and LQKENI. Trimming took 3 bases from V and 4 from J, leaving 15 bases between them.

As DNA, the CDR3 is TGCAGCGTAGGACAGACAGCCCAAGAGACCCAGTACTTC. Protein: CSVGQTAQETQYF. The rearrangement uses TRBV29-1 and TRBJ2-5; D might be TRBD1 (6 bases). Trimming cost V 6 bases and J 1 base, with 12 bases left between them. The germline gives CDR1 SQVTM, CDR2 ANQGSEA. The CDR3 length is 13 residues.

This clone was recorded once. V and J are TRBV5-6 and TRBJ1-2, with D possibly being TRBD1 (5 bases). Per the germline V gene, CDR1 is SGHDT and CDR2 is YYEEEE. The CDR3 length is 12 residues. The V end was cut by 0 bases, the J end by 8 bases, with 8 bases between. The CDR3 loop reads CASSLVGGGYTF. The CDR3 region has the DNA TGTGCCAGCAGCTTGGTTGGGGGAGGCTACACCTTC.

The genes are TRBV7-9 and TRBJ2-1, with D unclear. CDR1 SEHNR and CDR2 FQNEAQ come from the germline V gene (reference sequence). There are 14 residues in the CDR3. The V end lost 5 bases, the J end lost 4 bases, and 12 bases lay between the germline ends. The CDR3 sequence is CASSPRTPYNEQFF. DNA for the CDR3: TGTGCCAGCAGCCCCCGGACCCCTTACAATGAGCAGTTCTTC.

The chain couples TRBV7-6 to TRBJ1-4; 7 bases line up with TRBD1. In germline, CDR1 is SGHVS, CDR2 FNYEAQ. Germline trimming cut 1 base from V and 8 bases from J; bases unmatched to any gene: 7. This CDR3 has 15 amino acids. The CDR3 spells CASSLVRGLREKLFF. CDR3 DNA sequence: TGTGCCAGCAGCTTAGTGAGGGGGCTACGGGAAAAACTGTTTTTT. Using reference TRBV7-6 and TRBJ1-4 for the parts outside the CDR3, the full variable domain is GAGVSQSPRYKVTKRGQDVALRCDPISGHVSLYWYRQALGQGPEFLTYFNYEAQQDKSGLPNDRFSAERPEGSISTLTIQRTEQRDSAMYRCASSLVRGLREKLFFGSGTQLSVL.

The J gene is TRBJ1-6, the V gene TRBV7-9; D gene uncertain. The CDR3 loop spans 14 amino acids. Germline CDR1 SEHNR, CDR2 FQNEAQ (reference sequence). The V end was cut by 2 bases, the J end by 5 bases, with 7 bases between. CDR3 residues: CASSLFHDNSPLHF. The DNA of the CDR3 is TGTGCCAGCAGCTTATTCCACGATAATTCACCCCTCCACTTT.

V and J are TRBV29-1 and TRBJ1-1; 7 nucleotides match TRBD1. Germline assignment: CDR1 SQVTM and CDR2 ANQGSEA. CDR3 length: 13 residues. V dropped 6 bases and J dropped 2; count of bases not matched to a gene: 6. The CDR3, as DNA: TGCAGCGTACACGGGACAGACAACACTGAAGCTTTCTTT. Protein: CSVHGTDNTEAFF.

This chain uses TRBV2 with TRBJ2-1; D remains ambiguous. Trimming cost V 7 bases and J 0 bases, with 22 bases left between them. The germline CDR1 and CDR2 sequences are SNHLY and FYNNEI. CDR3 length: 18 amino acids. CDR3 DNA: TGTGCCAGCACTCCGGGTCCCCCAGGAGCAAGCTCCTACAATGAGCAGTTCTTC. Amino acids: CASTPGPPGASSYNEQFF. Together with reference TRBV2 and TRBJ2-1, the CDR3 gives the full variable domain: EPEVTQTPSHQVTQMGQEVILRCVPISNHLYFYWYRQILGQKVEFLVSFYNNEISEKSEIFDDQFSVERPDGSNFTLKIRSTKLEDSAMYFCASTPGPPGASSYNEQFFGPGTRLTVL.

The gene calls are TRBV7-2 and TRBJ1-1; D remains unclear. The CDR3 covers 15 residues. Germline V gene sequence: CDR1 SGHTA, CDR2 FQGNSA. V lost 0 bases and J 7 bases, leaving 15 bases between the germline ends. CDR3 protein: CASSLAGLREGEAFF. The CDR3 nucleotides are TGTGCCAGCAGCTTAGCGGGCCTTAGGGAGGGTGAAGCTTTCTTT.

DNA for the CDR3: TGTGCCAGCACCCTGAGCTACAATGAGCAGTTCTTC. Amino acids: CASTLSYNEQFF. This chain connects TRBV28 to TRBJ2-1; D ambiguous. The germline gives CDR1 MDHEN, CDR2 SYDVKM. CDR3 size: 12 residues. The V gene lost 7 bases and the J gene lost 3 bases, with 7 bases spanning the gap.

The chain employs TRBV4-1 and TRBJ2-2; possible D gene TRBD1, 7 bases. This CDR3 comprises 14 residues. Germline V CDR1 and CDR2: MGHRA, YSYEKL. V was trimmed by 6 bases and J by 3 bases, leaving 11 bases between them. DNA of the CDR3: TGCGCCAGCAGATCAGGGGGGTACACCGGGGAGCTGTTTTTT. This sequence encodes CASRSGGYTGELFF.

The CDR3 spells CASSSSRDRATDTQYF. The CDR3, as DNA: TGTGCCAGCAGCTCCTCTCGGGACAGGGCGACAGATACGCAGTATTTT. The rearrangement joins TRBV11-2 to TRBJ2-3, with 9 positions matching TRBD1. Unmatched junction bases numbered 8, after V lost 4 bases and J lost 3 bases. Germline CDR1 SGHAT, CDR2 FQNNGV. CDR3 length: 16 amino acids.

The chain recombines TRBV5-6 with TRBJ2-3, with 7 bases fitting TRBD2. Germline V lookup: CDR1 SGHDT, CDR2 YYEEEE. The CDR3 extends over 15 amino acids. Trimming at V came to 6 bases and at J to 2 bases, leaving 9 bases not matched to a gene. Here the CDR3 DNA reads TGTGCCAGCAATCGGGACTACAAGAACACAGATACGCAGTATTTT. Translating it yields CASNRDYKNTDTQYF.

The CDR3 bases are TGCGCCAGCGCCCCCTTGTCGGGGGCCGGAAACACCATATATTTT. Its protein product is CASAPLSGAGNTIYF. The rearrangement uses TRBV5-1 and TRBJ1-3, with D possibly TRBD1 on 6 matching bases. V was trimmed by 7 bases and J by 4 bases, leaving 18 bases between them. The germline V gene encodes CDR1 SGHRS and CDR2 YFSETQ. The CDR3 contains 15 residues.

This chain joins TRBV28 and TRBJ1-5, with a possible D match to TRBD1 (6 bases). Germline values: CDR1 MDHEN, CDR2 SYDVKM. Trimming stripped 6 bases from V and 5 bases from J, with 11 bases between. This CDR3 spans 13 amino acids. The CDR3 bases are TGTGCCAGCAGGACAGGCCCCTATCAGCCCCAGCATTTT. It is translated as CASRTGPYQPQHF.

The rearrangement uses TRBV27 and TRBJ2-3, with 13 bases identical to TRBD2. The germline CDR1 and CDR2 sequences are MNHEY and SMNVEV (reference sequence). With V trimmed by 5 bases and J by 7 bases, 6 bases remained unmatched. CDR3 length equals 15 residues. The CDR3 bases are TGTGCCAGCAGTCCCACTAGCGGGAGGGCTAATACGCAGTATTTT. As protein: CASSPTSGRANTQYF.

The V gene is TRBV27, the J gene TRBJ2-1; 10 bases match TRBD2. From germline, CDR1 is MNHEY and CDR2 SMNVEV (reference sequence). J gave up 10 bases and V 3 bases, and 6 bases lay outside the gene matches. There are 14 residues in the CDR3. For the CDR3, the DNA is TGTGCCAGCAGTTTTAGTAGCGGGAGGCCCGAGCAGTTCTTC. Encoded protein: CASSFSSGRPEQFF.

The chain links TRBV4-1 to TRBJ2-5; 7 nucleotides agree with TRBD2. The CDR3 contains 16 residues. Germline V lookup: CDR1 MGHRA, CDR2 YSYEKL. Trimming cost V 1 base and J 2 bases; bases outside gene matches: 7. The CDR3 spells CASSQGPGGGQETQYF. The CDR3 DNA reads as TGCGCCAGCAGCCAAGGCCCGGGGGGAGGTCAAGAGACCCAGTACTTC.

The V and J genes are TRBV6-4 and TRBJ2-2; TRBD2 might be the D (5 bases). The CDR3 is made up of 14 amino acids. Trimming took 8 bases from V and 6 from J, leaving 16 bases between them. CDR1 and CDR2 (germline): MRHNA, SNTAGT. The CDR3 DNA sequence: TGTGCCAGCTCGGCGTTTGGAGGCGCCGGGGAGCTGTTTTTT. This gives the protein CASSAFGGAGELFF.

The chain is built from TRBV11-2 and TRBJ2-1; 10 bases fit TRBD2. Germline V gene sequence: CDR1 SGHAT, CDR2 FQNNGV. J gave up 10 bases and V 5 bases, and 2 bases lay outside the gene matches. The CDR3 extends over 12 amino acids. CDR3 loop: CASSPTSGEQFF. CDR3 DNA sequence: TGTGCCAGCAGCCCGACTAGCGGGGAGCAGTTCTTC.

The chain carries TRBV28 and TRBJ2-1; D possibly corresponds to TRBD1 (6 bases). This CDR3 is built from 15 residues. Germline CDR1 reads MDHEN; CDR2 reads SYDVKM. With 3 bases removed from V and 7 bases from J, the gap between germline ends came to 16 bases. The CDR3 sequence: CASSFLSGVNNEQFF. In DNA, the CDR3 is TGTGCCAGCAGTTTTTTGTCAGGGGTTAATAATGAGCAGTTCTTC.

This chain connects TRBV5-4 to TRBJ2-2, with D possibly matching TRBD1 (5 bases). CDR3 length equals 14 residues. CDR1 and CDR2 (germline): SGHNT, YYREEE (reference sequence). Trimming shortened V by 4 bases and J by 1 base, and 8 bases separated the two germline ends. CDR3 DNA: TGTGCCAGCAGCCCAAGGGGGAACACCGGGGAGCTGTTTTTT. It specifies CASSPRGNTGELFF.

The chain joins TRBV6-6 to TRBJ1-2, with D perhaps matching TRBD1 (6 bases). Trimming shortened V by 5 bases and J by 7 bases, and 14 bases separated the two germline ends. This CDR3 has 13 residues. CDR1 is MNHNY, CDR2 SVGAGI, per germline (reference sequence). This CDR3 is CASSLQGLAGYTF. As DNA, the CDR3 is TGTGCCAGCAGTCTACAGGGCCTCGCTGGCTACACCTTC.

In its sample, this clone ranks as medium-sized. This rearrangement joins TRBV3-1 (or the pseudogene TRBV3-2) to TRBJ2-6; D tentatively fits TRBD1 or TRBD2 (5 bases each). The V gene lost 0 bases and the J gene lost 0 bases, with 6 bases spanning the gap. The CDR3 sequence is 16 residues long. From germline, CDR1 is LGHDT and CDR2 YNNKEL (reference sequence). CDR3 coding DNA: TGTGCCAGCAGCCAAGATGGGGGCTCTGGGGCCAACGTCCTGACTTTC. Encoded protein: CASSQDGGSGANVLTF.

This chain's CDR3 is CASSQDAGGPYEQYF. The CDR3 nucleotides are TGCGCCAGCAGCCAAGATGCGGGGGGGCCTTACGAGCAGTACTTC. J is TRBJ2-7 and V is TRBV4-1; 9 bases match TRBD2. Germline values: CDR1 MGHRA, CDR2 YSYEKL. J gave up 4 bases and V 0 bases, and 4 bases lay outside the gene matches. This CDR3 contains 15 residues.

The V gene is TRBV21-1, the J gene TRBJ1-1. TRBV21-1 is a pseudogene segment. The CDR3 is made up of 13 amino acids. CDR3 DNA: TGTGCCAGTGGGCGGGGGGCTAACGCTGAAGCTTTCTTT. It translates to CASGRGANAEAFF.

J is TRBJ1-4 and V is TRBV6-5; tentative D call: TRBD1 (5 bases). The V and J ends lost 4 bases and 8 bases respectively, with 8 bases between them. CDR3 length equals 12 residues. Germline-derived CDR1 and CDR2 are MNHEY and SVGAGI. The CDR3 DNA sequence: TGTGCCAGCAGTTGGAACAGGGAAAAACTGTTTTTT. Amino acid sequence: CASSWNREKLFF.

This chain uses TRBV10-3 with TRBJ1-1; 8 bases are shared with TRBD1. The CDR3 sequence is 14 residues long. The germline gives CDR1 ENHRY, CDR2 SYGVKD. V lost 6 bases to trimming and J lost 4 bases; unmatched junction nucleotides: 7. CDR3 DNA sequence: TGTGCCATCAGCGAGACAGGGGTCGGCACTGAAGCTTTCTTT. This codes for CAISETGVGTEAFF.

The chain recombines TRBV30 with TRBJ2-2; D is unclear. This CDR3 region has 14 residues. The V and J ends lost 4 bases and 8 bases respectively, with 17 bases between them. Germline V gene data show CDR1 as GTSNPN and CDR2 as SVGIG (reference sequence). CDR3 bases: TGTGCCTGGACGGAAGTAGCCCCGAGGGGGGAGCTGTTTTTT. This sequence encodes CAWTEVAPRGELFF.